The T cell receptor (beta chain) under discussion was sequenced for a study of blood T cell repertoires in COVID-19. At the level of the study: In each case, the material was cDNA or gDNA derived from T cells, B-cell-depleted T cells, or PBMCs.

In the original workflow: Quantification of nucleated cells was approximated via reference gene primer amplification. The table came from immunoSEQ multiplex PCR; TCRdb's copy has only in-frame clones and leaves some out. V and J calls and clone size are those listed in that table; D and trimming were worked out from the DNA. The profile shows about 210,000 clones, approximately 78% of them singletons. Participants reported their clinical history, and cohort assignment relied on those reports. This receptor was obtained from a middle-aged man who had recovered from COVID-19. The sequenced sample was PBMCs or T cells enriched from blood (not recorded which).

CDR3 coding DNA: TGTGCCAGCAGTTTTACTCACAGGGGATCTGAAGCTTTCTTT. It yields the protein CASSFTHRGSEAFF. The genes are TRBV27 and TRBJ1-1; 7 nucleotides align to TRBD1. In germline, CDR1 is MNHEY, CDR2 SMNVEV (reference sequence). V trimming: 3 bases; J trimming: 6 bases; junction bases outside the gene matches: 7. This CDR3 spans 14 amino acids.